The source of this TCR beta chain is a study of shared T cell receptors in the human thymus. Data came from immunoSEQ multiplex PCR; TCRdb stores just in-frame clones and leaves some out. The sample lists a few hundred thousand clones, just under 95% occurring once. The junction had 6 bases not matched to a gene; V was cut back by 3 bases and J by 10 bases. There are 13 residues in the CDR3. Germline assignment: CDR1 SGHNT and CDR2 YYREEE (reference sequence). The TCR originated in a human donor. The sequenced sample was thymocytes. The chain has TRBV5-4 and TRBJ2-1; 8 nucleotides line up with TRBD2. CDR3 coding DNA: TGTGCCAGCAGCTCCAAGCGGGAGAAGGAGCAGTTCTTC. It yields the protein CASSSKREKEQFF.